These T cell receptor beta chains were read from a single sample in a study of blood T cells in healthy people across ages. TCRdb re-called the 5' RACE reads through MiXCR, storing one row per CDR3 protein. This table has about 780,000 distinct CDR3 sequences, more than 35% appearing once. The sequenced sample consisted of blood. Every receptor here comes from a man of 80 years or more in good health. Both conserved end residues are part of each CDR3. A D gene is named only where the DNA matches it firmly. Expanded clones get a size class; other rows say once, few or many, or leave the size out.

J: TRBJ1-5
D: .
V: TRBV6-5
size: .
CDR3: CAPVGDQPQHF
DNA: TGTGCCCCCGTCGGCGATCAGCCCCAGCATTTT

J: TRBJ2-3
D: TRBD1
V: TRBV7-2
size: .
CDR3: CASSLAQGASDTQYF
DNA: TGTGCCAGCAGCTTAGCCCAGGGGGCGTCAGATACGCAGTATTTT

J: TRBJ1-1
D: .
V: TRBV7-2
size: .
CDR3: CASRGGMDTEAFF
DNA: TGTGCCAGCAGAGGGGGTATGGACACTGAAGCTTTCTTT

J: TRBJ2-3
D: TRBD2
V: TRBV7-2
size: few
CDR3: CASSLVAGGRTDTQYF
DNA: TGTGCCAGCAGCTTAGTAGCGGGAGGGCGTACAGATACGCAGTATTTT

J: TRBJ2-7
D: .
V: TRBV11-2
size: .
CDR3: CASSLERYSYERYF
DNA: TGTGCCAGCAGCTTAGAACGGTACTCCTACGAGCGGTACTTC

J: TRBJ2-3
D: TRBD2
V: TRBV7-3
size: .
CDR3: CASSLTASGGTDTQYF
DNA: TGTGCCAGCAGCTTAACGGCTAGCGGGGGCACAGATACGCAGTATTTT

J: TRBJ1-5
D: .
V: TRBV3-1
size: .
CDR3: CASSHPGPGQPQHF
DNA: TGTGCCAGCAGCCACCCTGGACCTGGTCAGCCCCAGCATTTT

J: TRBJ2-7
D: .
V: TRBV5-1
size: many
CDR3: CASSQGQISYEQYF
DNA: TGCGCCAGCAGCCAAGGACAGATCTCCTACGAGCAGTACTTC

J: TRBJ2-7
D: .
V: TRBV12-3/TRBV12-4
size: few
CDR3: CASSVAAYEQYF
DNA: TGTGCCAGCAGTGTAGCAGCCTACGAGCAGTACTTC

J: TRBJ1-1
D: TRBD1
V: TRBV2
size: many
CDR3: CARVGGQGYAEAFF
DNA: TGTGCCAGAGTCGGGGGACAGGGTTACGCTGAAGCTTTCTTT

J: TRBJ1-5
D: TRBD1
V: TRBV10-3
size: .
CDR3: CAISESGGGDSNQPQHF
DNA: TGTGCCATCAGTGAGTCGGGAGGGGGCGACAGCAATCAGCCCCAGCATTTT

J: TRBJ1-6
D: .
V: TRBV15
size: few
CDR3: CATRAPTDNSPLHF
DNA: TGTGCCACCAGAGCTCCTACCGATAATTCACCCCTCCACTTT

J: TRBJ1-2
D: .
V: TRBV3-1
size: .
CDR3: CASSQEDDLYGYTF
DNA: TGTGCCAGCAGCCAAGAGGACGACCTCTATGGCTACACCTTC

J: TRBJ2-7
D: .
V: TRBV4-2
size: .
CDR3: CASSPGLMGYEQYF
DNA: TGTGCCAGCTCACCGGGACTTATGGGCTACGAGCAGTACTTC

J: TRBJ1-4
D: .
V: TRBV29-1
size: once
CDR3: CSVEDPGPSGKLFF
DNA: TGCAGCGTTGAAGATCCTGGACCCTCGGGGAAACTGTTTTTT

J: TRBJ2-7
D: TRBD1
V: TRBV27
size: many
CDR3: CASSFGTVAYEQYF
DNA: TGTGCCAGCAGTTTCGGGACAGTTGCCTACGAGCAGTACTTC

J: TRBJ2-3
D: .
V: TRBV7-9
size: .
CDR3: CASSKEGYPDTQYF
DNA: TGTGCCAGCAGCAAAGAGGGGTATCCAGATACGCAGTATTTT

J: TRBJ2-6
D: TRBD1
V: TRBV5-5
size: few
CDR3: CASSRDRGDSGANVLTF
DNA: TGTGCCAGCAGCCGGGACAGGGGGGACTCTGGGGCCAACGTCCTGACTTTC

J: TRBJ2-1
D: TRBD2
V: TRBV20-1
size: many
CDR3: CSATAGVNEQFF
DNA: TGCAGTGCTACGGCGGGAGTCAATGAGCAGTTCTTC

J: TRBJ1-4
D: .
V: TRBV7-2
size: few
CDR3: CASSLYRDEKLFF
DNA: TGTGCCAGCAGCTTATACCGGGATGAAAAACTGTTTTTT

J: TRBJ2-4
D: .
V: TRBV7-2
size: many
CDR3: CASRNQGYIQYF
DNA: TGTGCCAGCAGAAATCAGGGATACATTCAGTACTTC

J: TRBJ2-7
D: TRBD2
V: TRBV20-1
size: .
CDR3: CSASTFPEGREGYEQYF
DNA: TGCAGTGCTAGTACCTTTCCCGAAGGGCGGGAGGGCTACGAGCAGTACTTC

J: TRBJ2-1
D: .
V: TRBV7-2
size: .
CDR3: CASSLVPDSYEQFF
DNA: TGTGCCAGCAGCTTAGTTCCAGACTCCTACGAGCAGTTCTTC

J: TRBJ1-1
D: .
V: TRBV7-2
size: .
CDR3: CASSFLGQNTEAFF
DNA: TGTGCCAGCAGCTTTCTAGGACAGAACACTGAAGCTTTCTTT

J: TRBJ2-3
D: TRBD1
V: TRBV20-1
size: .
CDR3: CSARDIDRGLDTQYF
DNA: TGCAGTGCTAGAGACATCGACAGGGGCCTCGATACGCAGTATTTT

J: TRBJ2-2
D: .
V: TRBV5-5
size: .
CDR3: CASSNSGGNTEELFF
DNA: TGTGCCAGCAGCAACAGCGGAGGGAACACCGAGGAGCTGTTTTTT

J: TRBJ1-1
D: .
V: TRBV4-2
size: once
CDR3: CASSQVAGVMGNTEAFF
DNA: TGTGCCAGCAGCCAAGTGGCAGGGGTAATGGGGAACACTGAAGCTTTCTTT

J: TRBJ2-2
D: .
V: TRBV18
size: .
CDR3: CASSSPLERSTGELFF
DNA: TGTGCCAGCTCATCTCCACTGGAGAGGAGCACCGGGGAGCTGTTTTTT

J: TRBJ2-5
D: .
V: TRBV29-1
size: few
CDR3: CSVEGARTQYF
DNA: TGCAGCGTTGAAGGCGCGCGGACCCAGTACTTC

J: TRBJ1-4
D: .
V: TRBV27
size: .
CDR3: CASSSRPTPYEKLFF
DNA: TGTGCCAGCAGTTCGCGGCCAACCCCATATGAAAAACTGTTTTTT

J: TRBJ2-4
D: .
V: TRBV5-6
size: once
CDR3: CASTGKNIQYF
DNA: TGTGCCAGCACCGGGAAAAACATTCAGTACTTC

J: TRBJ2-1
D: .
V: TRBV4-2
size: many
CDR3: CASSQVRGNEQFF
DNA: TGTGCCAGCAGCCAAGTCCGGGGGAATGAGCAGTTCTTC

J: TRBJ2-7
D: TRBD1
V: TRBV20-1
size: many
CDR3: CSASNRGSSYEQYF
DNA: TGCAGTGCTAGCAACAGGGGCTCTTCCTACGAGCAGTACTTC

J: TRBJ2-5
D: .
V: TRBV4-3
size: .
CDR3: CASSQELILGNEQHF
DNA: TGCGCCAGCAGCCAAGAACTTATCCTTGGTAATGAGCAGCACTTC

J: TRBJ1-1
D: TRBD1
V: TRBV20-1
size: .
CDR3: CSAKRDSENTEAFF
DNA: TGCAGTGCTAAACGGGACAGCGAGAACACTGAAGCTTTCTTT

J: TRBJ2-1
D: .
V: TRBV7-3
size: few
CDR3: CASSQVEGGNYNEQFF
DNA: TGTGCCAGCAGCCAGGTAGAGGGGGGAAACTACAATGAGCAGTTCTTC

J: TRBJ2-1
D: .
V: TRBV6-5
size: .
CDR3: CASHRISSYNEQFF
DNA: TGTGCCAGTCATAGGATAAGCTCCTACAATGAGCAGTTCTTC

J: TRBJ2-3
D: TRBD2
V: TRBV27
size: .
CDR3: CASSLFAGTSGGTDTQYF
DNA: TGTGCCAGCAGTTTGTTCGCCGGGACTAGCGGGGGAACAGATACGCAGTATTTT

J: TRBJ1-1
D: .
V: TRBV2
size: .
CDR3: CASSEALGNTEAFF
DNA: TGTGCCAGCAGTGAAGCGCTTGGGAACACTGAAGCTTTCTTT

J: TRBJ1-4
D: TRBD1
V: TRBV25-1
size: .
CDR3: CASSDQGGDTNEKLFF
DNA: TGTGCCAGCAGTGATCAGGGGGGGGACACTAATGAAAAACTGTTTTTT

J: TRBJ2-1
D: .
V: TRBV5-1
size: .
CDR3: CASSIWGNQIVDNEQFF
DNA: TGCGCCAGCAGCATCTGGGGGAATCAAATTGTCGACAATGAGCAGTTCTTC

J: TRBJ2-5
D: .
V: TRBV20-1
size: .
CDR3: CSARDRGRLGLETQYF
DNA: TGCAGTGCTAGAGATCGGGGCCGGCTGGGGCTAGAGACCCAGTACTTC

J: TRBJ2-3
D: .
V: TRBV20-1
size: .
CDR3: CSARPGTVGSTDTQYF
DNA: TGCAGTGCTAGACCGGGGACGGTGGGTAGCACAGATACGCAGTATTTT

J: TRBJ2-1
D: .
V: TRBV5-1
size: few
CDR3: CASSGGGGTYNEQFF
DNA: TGCGCCAGCAGTGGGGGAGGAGGAACTTACAATGAGCAGTTCTTC

J: TRBJ2-7
D: TRBD2
V: TRBV7-9
size: .
CDR3: CASSLTGTSAYYNEQYF
DNA: TGTGCCAGCAGCCTCACAGGGACTAGCGCCTATTACAATGAGCAGTACTTC

J: TRBJ1-4
D: .
V: TRBV20-1
size: few
CDR3: CSARPGGRANEKLFF
DNA: TGCAGTGCTAGACCCGGGGGTAGGGCTAATGAAAAACTGTTTTTT

J: TRBJ2-7
D: TRBD2
V: TRBV6-6
size: .
CDR3: CASSHIAGAYEQYF
DNA: TGTGCCAGCAGTCATATAGCGGGAGCCTACGAGCAGTACTTC

J: TRBJ2-7
D: TRBD1
V: TRBV4-1
size: .
CDR3: CASSQPGTGIYEQYF
DNA: TGCGCCAGCAGCCAACCCGGGACAGGGATATACGAGCAGTACTTC

J: TRBJ2-7
D: .
V: TRBV10-1
size: .
CDR3: CASSESGSSYNEQYF
DNA: TGCGCCAGCAGTGAGTCCGGGAGCTCCTACAATGAGCAGTACTTC